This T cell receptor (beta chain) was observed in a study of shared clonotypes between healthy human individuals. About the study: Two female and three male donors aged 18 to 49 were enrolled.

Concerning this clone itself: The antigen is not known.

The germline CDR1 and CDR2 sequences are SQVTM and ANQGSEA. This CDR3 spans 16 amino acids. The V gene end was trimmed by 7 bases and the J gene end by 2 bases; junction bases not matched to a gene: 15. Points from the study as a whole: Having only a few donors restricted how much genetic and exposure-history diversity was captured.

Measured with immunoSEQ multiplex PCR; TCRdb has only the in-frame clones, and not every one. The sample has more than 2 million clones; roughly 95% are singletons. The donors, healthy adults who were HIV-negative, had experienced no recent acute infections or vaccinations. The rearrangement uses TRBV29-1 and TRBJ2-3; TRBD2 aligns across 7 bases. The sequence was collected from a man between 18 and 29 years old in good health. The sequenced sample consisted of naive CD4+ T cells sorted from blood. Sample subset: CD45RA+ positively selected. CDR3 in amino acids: CSGGGGGDRITDTQYF. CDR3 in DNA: TGCAGCGGCGGGGGAGGAGGTGACAGAATCACAGATACGCAGTATTTT.